Only one count was recorded for the clone carrying this TCR beta chain. This sample was taken from a study of blood T cell repertoires in COVID-19. The table came from immunoSEQ multiplex PCR; TCRdb's copy has only in-frame clones and leaves some out. The table lists more than 85,000 clones, 78% of them singletons, with over 7.5% in the top ten. Germline CDR1 reads MGHRA; CDR2 reads YSYEKL. V lost 4 bases and J lost 2, with 8 bases in between. This CDR3 contains 13 residues. The sample taken for sequencing was peripheral blood. The sequence was collected from a man in his sixties with active or convalescent COVID-19. J is TRBJ2-5 and V is TRBV4-1, with D unresolved. CDR3 nucleotides: TGCGCCAGCAGCCCTCTCTTACAAGAGACCCAGTACTTC. It is translated as CASSPLLQETQYF.